This T cell receptor beta chain is drawn from a study of blood T cells in healthy people across ages. Whole-study context: Capturing about one barcoded beta molecule per two T cells was achieved by template switching. Study-wide results and limits: Strongly correlated with naive T cell percentage was TCR beta diversity.

The extraction recovered at least 5.5 micrograms of total RNA per sample. J gave up 2 bases and V 0 bases, and 2 bases lay outside the gene matches. The CDR3 sequence is 14 residues long. Germline V gene sequence: CDR1 SGDLS, CDR2 YYNGEE. This clonotype was found a few times. The target antigen is unknown. PCR was performed a second time for 7 to 11 cycles using a sample-barcoded 5' primer and a J-beta primer mix. TCRdb re-called the 5' RACE reads through MiXCR, storing one row per CDR3 protein. This sample has under 2,000,000 distinct CDR3 sequences, with roughly 52% found just once. The receptor's source is a woman aged 40-49 years in good health. This chain uses TRBV9 with TRBJ2-7; 7 bases line up with TRBD1. The sample consisted of blood. CDR3 bases: TGTGCCAGCAGCGTAGAGGGGGCCCCCTACGAGCAGTACTTC. Translation: CASSVEGAPYEQYF.